This TCR beta chain was captured by sequencing in a study of immune characterization of retroperitoneal liposarcoma. TCRdb analysed the PCR reads with MiXCR anew, one entry per CDR3 protein. Of about 10,000 distinct CDR3 sequences detected, around 35% appear once; the ten largest clones hold 10%. This clonotype appeared a few times. Looked up from germline, CDR1 is MNHNS and CDR2 is SASEGT. The CDR3 covers 14 residues. V lost 1 base to trimming and J lost 5 bases, with 11 bases between them. This clonotype originated in a female donor with retroperitoneal liposarcoma. The chain employs TRBV6-1 and TRBJ1-2; D unresolved. Sequencing used tumor tissue. The CDR3 DNA sequence: TGTGCCAGCAGTGAAGGAATAGGGCAGTATGGCTACACCTTC. It translates to CASSEGIGQYGYTF.